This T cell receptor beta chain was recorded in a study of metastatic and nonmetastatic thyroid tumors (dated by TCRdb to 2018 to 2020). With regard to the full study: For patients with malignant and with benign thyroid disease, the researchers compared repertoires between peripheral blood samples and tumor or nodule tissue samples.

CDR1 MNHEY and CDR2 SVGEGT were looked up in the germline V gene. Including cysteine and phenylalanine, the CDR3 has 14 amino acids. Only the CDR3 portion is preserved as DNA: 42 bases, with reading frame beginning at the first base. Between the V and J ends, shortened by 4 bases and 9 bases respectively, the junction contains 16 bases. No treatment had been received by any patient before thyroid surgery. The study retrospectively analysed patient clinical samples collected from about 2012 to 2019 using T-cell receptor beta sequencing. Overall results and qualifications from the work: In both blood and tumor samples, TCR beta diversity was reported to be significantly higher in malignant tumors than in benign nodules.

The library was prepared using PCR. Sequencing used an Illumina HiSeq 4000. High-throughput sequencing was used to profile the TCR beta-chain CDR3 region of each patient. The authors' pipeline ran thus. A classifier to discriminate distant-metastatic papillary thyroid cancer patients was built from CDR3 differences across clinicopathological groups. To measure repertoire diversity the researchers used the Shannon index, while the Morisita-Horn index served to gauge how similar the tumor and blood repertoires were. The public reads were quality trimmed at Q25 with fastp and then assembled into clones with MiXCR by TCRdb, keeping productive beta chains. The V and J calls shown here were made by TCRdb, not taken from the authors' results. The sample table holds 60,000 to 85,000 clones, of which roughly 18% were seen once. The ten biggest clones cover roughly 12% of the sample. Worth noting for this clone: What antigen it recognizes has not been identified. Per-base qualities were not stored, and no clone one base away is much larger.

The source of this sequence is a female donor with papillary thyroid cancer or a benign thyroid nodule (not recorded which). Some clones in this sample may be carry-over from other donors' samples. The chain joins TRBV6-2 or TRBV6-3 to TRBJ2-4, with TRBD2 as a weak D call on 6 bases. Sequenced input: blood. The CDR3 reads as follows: CASSSGRRRGIQYF. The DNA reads TGTGCCAGCAGTTCCGGGAGACGGCGGGGCATTCAGTACTTC.